A selection of T cell receptor beta chains follows, all from one sample in a study of cytomegalovirus exposure and HLA in healthy donors. Produced via immunoSEQ multiplex PCR; TCRdb's table is partial and in-frame only. The sample lists about 160,000 clones, roughly 90% occurring once. Sequencing used PBMCs. Receptors were obtained from a woman younger than 30 in good health and CMV-seronegative. Both conserved end residues are part of each CDR3. The D gene is left open where the match is weak. Some rows have no size entry. The others give once, few or many, or a class for an expanded clone.

TRBV27,-,-,TRBJ2-1,16,TGTGCCAGCAGTTTCAGGGGCCCTAGCTCCTACAATGAGCAGTTCTTC,CASSFRGPSSYNEQFF
TRBV6-5,-,few,TRBJ1-1,11,TGTGCCAGCAGTTACGGGGGCGAAGCTTTCTTT,CASSYGGEAFF
TRBV5-1,-,-,TRBJ2-5,13,TGCGCCAGCAGCCAGAGACTTCAAGAGACCCAGTACTTC,CASSQRLQETQYF
TRBV2,TRBD2,-,TRBJ2-7,14,TGTGCCAGCAGTGGGGAAGCGGGGGCCTACGAGCAGTACTTC,CASSGEAGAYEQYF
TRBV6-5,TRBD1,-,TRBJ1-1,15,TGTGCCAGCAGTTACAATGGACAGGGTGATAGTGAGGCTTTCTTT,CASSYNGQGDSEAFF
TRBV9,-,-,TRBJ1-6,16,TGTGCCAGCAGCGTCGGGACGACAGCCCAGGGGTCACCCCTCCACTTT,CASSVGTTAQGSPLHF
TRBV6-1,TRBD1,-,TRBJ2-7,13,TGTGCCAGCGGCGGGACAGGGCTCCGGGAGCAGTACTTC,CASGGTGLREQYF
TRBV7-2,-,-,TRBJ2-5,13,TGTGCCAGCAGCTTCAAAGGGAGAGAGACCCAGTACTTC,CASSFKGRETQYF
TRBV5-4,-,-,TRBJ1-4,16,TGTGCCAGCAGCTCGACCGAGGGTCCCCGCAATGAAAAACTGTTTTTT,CASSSTEGPRNEKLFF
TRBV9,TRBD1,-,TRBJ1-6,15,TGTGCCAGCAGCGTCCGGGACAGGTCACCTCCACCCCTCCACTTT,CASSVRDRSPPPLHF
TRBV5-6,-,-,TRBJ1-2,13,TGTGCCAGCAGCTTGGCCGCCGGGGGTGGCTACACCTTC,CASSLAAGGGYTF
TRBV29-1,-,few,TRBJ1-2,15,TGCAGCGTCTTAACCGGGGGGGGAGGCCACTATGGCTACACCTTC,CSVLTGGGGHYGYTF
TRBV5-1,-,-,TRBJ2-2,12,TGCGCCAGCAGCCCAAACACCGGGGAGCTGTTTTTT,CASSPNTGELFF
TRBV21-1,-,-,TRBJ1-2,17,TGTGCCAGCAGCAATCCAGAATCTGGGGGGGATTACTATGGCTACACCTTC,CASSNPESGGDYYGYTF